This entry lists 18 T cell receptor beta chains sequenced from one sample in a study of blood T cell repertoires in COVID-19. Data came from immunoSEQ multiplex PCR; TCRdb stores just in-frame clones and leaves some out. The sample includes 80,000 to 100,000 clones, about 95% of them seen just once. The sample comprised peripheral blood. Receptors were obtained from a human donor with active COVID-19. The donor label of this sample is uncertain.

The sample holds a few counts of this clone. V gene TRBV7-9 combines with J gene TRBJ1-2; perhaps TRBD1 as D (5 bases). Germline V gene lookup returns CDR1 SEHNR and CDR2 FQNEAQ (reference sequence). This CDR3 comprises 15 residues. V lost 4 bases and J 6 bases, leaving 18 bases between the germline ends. The CDR3 reads CASSSSDRKLNGYTF. For the CDR3, the DNA is TGTGCCAGCAGCTCCTCAGACAGAAAACTGAATGGCTACACCTTC.

The chain carries TRBV19 and TRBJ1-6; a possible D gene is TRBD1 (6 bases). V was clipped by 5 bases and J by 9 bases, with 17 bases between them. Germline CDR1 is LNHDA and CDR2 is SQIVND (reference sequence). The CDR3 runs to 15 residues. CDR3 sequence reads: CASSPPDRPSSPLHF. The CDR3, as DNA: TGTGCCAGTAGTCCACCAGACAGGCCTAGTTCACCCCTCCACTTT.

The J gene is TRBJ2-5, the V gene TRBV19; 10 positions match TRBD2. Germline loops: CDR1 LNHDA, CDR2 SQIVND (reference sequence). J gave up 5 bases and V 5 bases, and 8 bases lay outside the gene matches. The length of the CDR3 is 15 residues. In nucleotides, the CDR3 is TGTGCCAGTAGTTTCAGCGGGAGGGCCTACGAGACCCAGTACTTC. This codes for CASSFSGRAYETQYF.

With regard to this clone: An end of the junction does not agree with germline; a read error may underlie this. The chain links TRBV9 to TRBJ1-1; 7 positions agree with TRBD1. Per germline, CDR1 SGDLS and CDR2 YYNGEE. The CDR3 totals 15 residues. CDR3 in DNA: TGTGCCAGCACCGTAAACGACAGGGCGAACACTGAAGCTTTCTTT. Encoded protein: CASTVNDRANTEAFF. Combining the CDR3 with reference TRBV9 and TRBJ1-1 gives the whole variable domain DSGVTQTPKHLITATGQRVTLRCSPRSGDLSVYWYQQSLDQGLQFLIQYYNGEERAKGNILERFSAQQFPDLHSELNLSSLELGDSALYFCASTVNDRANTEAFFGQGTRLTVV.

The rearrangement links TRBV18 to TRBJ1-2, with D tentatively TRBD1 (6 bases). Germline loops: CDR1 KGHSH, CDR2 LQKENI. The CDR3 covers 15 residues. V gave up 3 bases and J gave up 4 bases, with 15 bases separating them. CDR3 sequence reads: CASSPFPTDSYGYTF. CDR3 coding DNA: TGTGCCAGCTCACCCTTCCCGACGGACAGCTATGGCTACACCTTC.

V and J are TRBV4-1 and TRBJ2-7; TRBD2 matches 14 bases. The germline V gene encodes CDR1 MGHRA and CDR2 YSYEKL. V was clipped by 1 base and J by 4 bases; unmatched bases: 9. This CDR3 comprises 18 residues. For the CDR3, the DNA is TGCGCCAGCAGCCAAGGGTCTGGACTAGCGGGAGGTACGTACGAGCAGTACTTC. This gives the protein CASSQGSGLAGGTYEQYF.

The count of this clone is one. The J gene is TRBJ2-1, the V gene TRBV7-2; D is uncertain. The V end was cut by 3 bases, the J end by 7 bases, with 10 bases between. The CDR3 contains 13 residues. The germline V gene encodes CDR1 SGHTA and CDR2 FQGNSA. The CDR3 DNA follows: TGTGCCAGCAGCTTGGTACTTCAAAATGAGCAGTTCTTC. Translating gives CASSLVLQNEQFF.

V is TRBV5-1 and J is TRBJ2-5; D is possibly TRBD2 (5 bases). CDR1 and CDR2 (germline): SGHRS, YFSETQ. This CDR3 has 15 residues. Trimming removed 4 bases at V and 3 bases at J, with 16 bases between. For the CDR3, the DNA is TGCGCCAGCAGCCCGGACGGGATTCCCAAAGAGACCCAGTACTTC. Its protein product is CASSPDGIPKETQYF.

The genes are TRBV7-6 and TRBJ2-7; TRBD2 aligns across 11 bases. The J segment lost 2 bases and the V segment lost 5 bases, leaving 5 bases of the junction unmatched. The CDR3 is 15 residues long. Germline assignment: CDR1 SGHVS and CDR2 FNYEAQ. The CDR3 nucleotides are TGTGCCAGCAGCAGAATGACTAGCGGGGCCTACGAGCAGTACTTC. Encoded protein: CASSRMTSGAYEQYF.

The chain joins TRBV28 to TRBJ2-2; 7 positions agree with TRBD2. J lost 3 bases, V lost 3 bases, and 10 bases had no gene match. CDR3 length equals 17 residues. Per the germline V gene, CDR1 is MDHEN and CDR2 is SYDVKM. Written as DNA, the CDR3 is TGTGCCAGCAGTTTTCCGGCGGGAGTCTCGTACACCGGGGAGCTGTTTTTT. It yields the protein CASSFPAGVSYTGELFF.

The genes are TRBV7-9 and TRBJ2-2, with D unclear. Trimming took 3 bases from V and 0 from J, leaving 8 bases between them. The CDR3 extends over 15 amino acids. Germline-derived CDR1 and CDR2 are SEHNR and FQNEAQ (reference sequence). The CDR3 spells CASSFGNANTGELFF. The CDR3 nucleotides read TGTGCCAGCAGCTTCGGTAACGCGAACACCGGGGAGCTGTTTTTT.

The chain joins TRBV11-1 to TRBJ2-2; TRBD1 matches 7 bases. The J segment lost 5 bases and the V segment lost 1 base, leaving 4 bases of the junction unmatched. The CDR3 consists of 15 residues. Germline V CDR1 and CDR2: SGHAT, FQDESV (reference sequence). CDR3 amino acids: CASSLGQGRTGELFF. The CDR3 nucleotides are TGTGCCAGCAGCTTAGGACAGGGTCGAACCGGGGAGCTGTTTTTT.

V and J are TRBV5-6 and TRBJ1-2, with D possibly matching TRBD1 (5 bases). The CDR3 has 12 amino acids. Trimming pared 0 bases from V and 7 bases from J, leaving 7 bases between. The germline CDR1 and CDR2 sequences are SGHDT and YYEEEE. The CDR3 DNA sequence: TGTGCCAGCAGCTTGGGAAGGGGTGGCTACACCTTC. Translating it yields CASSLGRGGYTF.

The chain is built from TRBV7-8 and TRBJ1-1; a weak D match, TRBD1 (5 bases). Germline CDR1 is SGHVS and CDR2 is FQNEAQ. Trimming removed 0 bases at V and 6 bases at J, with 17 bases between. The CDR3 has 16 residues. The CDR3 reads CASSLAIRSGGAEAFF. The CDR3 DNA follows: TGTGCCAGCAGCTTAGCCATAAGGTCGGGGGGTGCTGAAGCTTTCTTT.

The V and J genes are TRBV19 and TRBJ2-1, with 7 bases aligning to TRBD2. Germline loops: CDR1 LNHDA, CDR2 SQIVND (reference sequence). Trimming removed 3 bases from V and 3 bases from J; junction bases left unmatched: 5. The CDR3 contains 15 residues. The CDR3 coding sequence is TGTGCCAGTAGTATTATGGGGGAGGGCTACAATGAGCAGTTCTTC. Encoded protein: CASSIMGEGYNEQFF.

This chain uses TRBV2 with TRBJ1-5; 7 bases line up with TRBD1. Germline-derived CDR1 and CDR2 are SNHLY and FYNNEI. CDR3 length: 15 amino acids. Trimming took 6 bases from V and 5 from J; bases not matched to a gene: 10. The CDR3 region has the DNA TGTGCCAGCAGGGGAGACAGGGATGGGTATCAGCCCCAGCATTTT. Translated: CASRGDRDGYQPQHF.

This chain links TRBV28 with TRBJ2-7; 8 positions match TRBD1. This CDR3 is 14 amino acids long. Germline trimming cut 5 bases from V and 10 bases from J; bases unmatched to any gene: 13. Germline loops: CDR1 MDHEN, CDR2 SYDVKM. CDR3 region: CASSPGQGAAGQYF. CDR3 DNA: TGTGCCAGCAGTCCCGGACAGGGAGCGGCCGGTCAGTACTTC.

This clone is a singleton in its sample. V and J are TRBV20-1 and TRBJ1-3; the D is unclear. V dropped 0 bases and J dropped 9 bases, with 6 bases sitting between them. The CDR3 sequence is 11 residues long. Per germline, CDR1 DFQATT and CDR2 SNEGSKA (reference sequence). DNA for the CDR3: TGCAGTGCTAGAGATATTCCCACCATATATTTT. It is translated as CSARDIPTIYF.